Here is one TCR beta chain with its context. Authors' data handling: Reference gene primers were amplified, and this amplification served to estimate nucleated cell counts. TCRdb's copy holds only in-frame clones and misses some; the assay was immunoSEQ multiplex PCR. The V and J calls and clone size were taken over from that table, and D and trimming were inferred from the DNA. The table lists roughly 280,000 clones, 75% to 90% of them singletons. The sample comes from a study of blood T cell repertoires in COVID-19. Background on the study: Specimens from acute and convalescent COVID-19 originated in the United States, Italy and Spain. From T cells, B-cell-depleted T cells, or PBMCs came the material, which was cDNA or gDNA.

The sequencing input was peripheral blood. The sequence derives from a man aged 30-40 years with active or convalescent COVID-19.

CDR3 in DNA: TGTGCCAGCAGCGACAGGGCGCTGAACACTGAAGCTTTCTTT. Translation gives CASSDRALNTEAFF. This sequence joins TRBV3-1 (or the pseudogene TRBV3-2) and TRBJ1-1, with 7 bases matching TRBD1. CDR1 LGHDT and CDR2 YNNKEL come from the germline V gene (reference sequence). J lost 0 bases, V lost 5 bases, and 3 bases had no gene match. The CDR3 covers 14 residues.